One and the same sample provided the 25 T cell receptor beta chains below, sequenced in a study of T cells in Graves' hyperthyroidism and ophthalmopathy. TCR beta CDR3 regions were amplified from RNA transcripts. First-round RT-PCR targeting the TCR CDR3 was performed with the HTBI primer set. MiXCR was run by TCRdb on the multiplex PCR reads, yielding one entry per CDR3 protein. Of 300,000 to 400,000 distinct CDR3 sequences in the sample, roughly an eighth were seen once. The sequencing sample was made of blood. These receptors were collected from a woman aged 18-29 years with Graves' hyperthyroidism.

As regards this clonotype: One end of the junction varies from germline; a read error may be responsible. The chain links TRBV6-5 to TRBJ1-1, with a weak D call TRBD1 (5 bases). CDR3 length: 21 residues. CDR1 and CDR2 from the germline V gene are MNHEY and SVGAGI. CDR3 DNA sequence: TGTGCCTGCAGTTACGATGGGACTCTATGGACTGGGAAGATCATGAACACTGAAGCTTTCTTT. Residues: CACSYDGTLWTGKIMNTEAFF.

The table lists this clonotype with many counts. The rearrangement links TRBV10-3 to TRBJ1-2; maybe TRBD1 (6 bases). CDR3 length: 12 amino acids. Germline-derived CDR1 and CDR2 are ENHRY and SYGVKD. Trimming took 6 bases from V and 3 from J, leaving 8 bases between them. CDR3: CAIRGADYGYTF. The CDR3 DNA follows: TGTGCCATCAGGGGGGCTGACTATGGCTACACCTTC.

The V gene is TRBV12-3 or TRBV12-4, the J gene TRBJ1-3; D remains ambiguous. The CDR3 length is 17 residues. The V gene lost 5 bases and the J gene lost 0 bases, with 17 bases spanning the gap. The CDR3 nucleotides read TGTGCCAGCAGTCGACTGAACCCCGGCCTCTCTGGAAACACCATATATTTT. Translating it yields CASSRLNPGLSGNTIYF.

At least ten counts were recorded for this clonotype. The CDR3 coding sequence is TGTGCCAGCAGTTTATTGCGGGACACTAACACTGAAGCTTTCTTT. Protein product: CASSLLRDTNTEAFF. The chain uses TRBV28 and TRBJ1-1, with D possibly TRBD1 on 6 matching bases. V was clipped by 1 base and J by 2 bases, with 11 bases between them. Germline V CDR1 and CDR2: MDHEN, SYDVKM. The length of the CDR3 is 15 residues. The variable domain in full, with the rest retrieved from reference TRBV28 and TRBJ1-1, is DVKVTQSSRYLVKRTGEKVFLECVQDMDHENMFWYRQDPGLGLRLIYFSYDVKMKEKGDIPEGYSVSREKKERFSLILESASTNQTSMYLCASSLLRDTNTEAFFGQGTRLTVV.

This clonotype was seen a handful of times. The chain uses TRBV9 and TRBJ2-2; 8 nucleotides agree with TRBD1. V was pared by 4 bases and J by 4 bases, with 9 bases of the junction left unmatched. The CDR3 consists of 16 residues. Germline-derived CDR1 and CDR2 are SGDLS and YYNGEE. CDR3 loop: CASSHSGGLGTGELFF. The CDR3, as DNA: TGTGCCAGCAGCCATTCAGGGGGCCTTGGCACCGGGGAGCTGTTTTTT.

There are many counts of this clonotype. V and J are TRBV6-1 and TRBJ1-2, with 7 bases matching TRBD1. The CDR3 covers 15 residues. The germline CDR1 and CDR2 sequences are MNHNS and SASEGT. Trimming took 7 bases from V and 4 from J; bases not matched to a gene: 12. The CDR3 nucleotides read TGTGCCAGCATAGGGTTCCTCGGGACAGCCTATGGCTACACCTTC. Amino acids: CASIGFLGTAYGYTF.

This clonotype was found many times. The rearrangement joins TRBV27 to TRBJ2-5; TRBD1 matches 8 bases. Germline V gives CDR1 MNHEY, CDR2 SMNVEV (reference sequence). CDR3 length: 18 residues. V gave up 5 bases and J gave up 5 bases; unmatched junction bases: 19. The CDR3 nucleotides are TGTGCCAGCAGTCTACCCACTCCCCAGACAGGGGATAGGGAGACCCAGTACTTC. This translates into CASSLPTPQTGDRETQYF.

The rearrangement joins TRBV4-2 to TRBJ1-4, with 7 bases matching TRBD1. Germline assignment: CDR1 LGHNA and CDR2 YNFKEQ. The CDR3 is 16 residues long. Trimming removed 2 bases from V and 3 bases from J; junction bases left unmatched: 6. The CDR3 loop is CASSQQGQSPNEKLFF. The CDR3 DNA reads as TGTGCCAGCAGCCAACAGGGACAGAGCCCTAATGAAAAACTGTTTTTT.

This chain uses TRBV28 with TRBJ2-7; 9 bases agree with TRBD2. The CDR3 loop spans 13 amino acids. Germline V lookup: CDR1 MDHEN, CDR2 SYDVKM. V was pared by 11 bases and J by 3 bases, with 8 bases of the junction left unmatched. CDR3 sequence (DNA): TGTGCCGCGGGGGGGACGGATTTCTACGAGCAGTACTTC. This gives the protein CAAGGTDFYEQYF.

This clonotype came up a few times. This sequence joins TRBV5-1 and TRBJ2-5, with D perhaps TRBD1 or TRBD2 (5 bases each). The CDR3 runs to 19 residues. CDR1 and CDR2 (germline): SGHRS, YFSETQ. V lost 0 bases and J 6 bases, leaving 27 bases between the germline ends. CDR3 amino acids: CASSLALRSPGPGPKTQYF. CDR3 DNA sequence: TGCGCCAGCAGCTTGGCGCTCAGATCTCCGGGGCCCGGGCCGAAGACCCAGTACTTC.

This clonotype was counted at least ten times. This chain connects TRBV10-3 to TRBJ2-7, with TRBD2 matching over 11 bases. The CDR3 consists of 19 residues. V lost 0 bases, J lost 0 bases, and 10 bases stayed unmatched. Germline loops: CDR1 ENHRY, CDR2 SYGVKD. The CDR3, as DNA: TGTGCCATCAGTGAGTCGAGTCTAGCGGGGGGTCTTAGCTCCTACGAGCAGTACTTC. Translated, it gives CAISESSLAGGLSSYEQYF.

The chain carries TRBV10-3 and TRBJ1-2; unclear D gene. Germline loops: CDR1 ENHRY, CDR2 SYGVKD. This CDR3 is built from 13 residues. Trimming cost V 3 bases and J 0 bases, with 5 bases left between them. The DNA for the CDR3 is TGTGCCATCAGTGAAGTCCCTAACTATGGCTACACCTTC. It is translated as CAISEVPNYGYTF.

The chain recombines TRBV6-5 with TRBJ1-4; no clear D gene. From germline, CDR1 is MNHEY and CDR2 SVGAGI. The V and J ends lost 3 bases and 8 bases respectively, with 10 bases between them. This CDR3 is built from 13 residues. DNA of the CDR3: TGTGCCAGCAGTTATGGCAGGCACGAAAAACTGTTTTTT. Protein sequence: CASSYGRHEKLFF.

This clonotype was observed at least ten times. The chain couples TRBV15 to TRBJ1-6, with a tentative D call TRBD1 (5 bases). V lost 1 base and J 7 bases, leaving 17 bases between the germline ends. Germline assignment: CDR1 LNHNV and CDR2 YYDKDF (reference sequence). The CDR3 extends over 17 amino acids. The DNA for the CDR3 is TGTGCCACCAGCAGAGGAGACCCGGGGCTTGGCAATTCACCCCTCCACTTT. This gives the protein CATSRGDPGLGNSPLHF.

This clonotype showed up many times. The chain recombines TRBV5-1 with TRBJ2-1; D unclear. The germline gives CDR1 SGHRS, CDR2 YFSETQ. This CDR3 is 13 amino acids long. Trimming removed 2 bases at V and 7 bases at J, with 10 bases between. Written as DNA, the CDR3 is TGCGCCAGCAGCTTCCCCAACTTGAATGAGCAGTTCTTC. Protein product: CASSFPNLNEQFF.

Many counts were recorded for this clonotype. The chain combines TRBV20-1 with TRBJ2-7; a weak D match, TRBD2 (6 bases). Deletions cut 0 bases from V and 3 bases from J, with 27 bases between. CDR1 DFQATT and CDR2 SNEGSKA come from the germline V gene (reference sequence). The CDR3 totals 19 residues. The CDR3 spells CSARDPFKGDGRGSYEQYF. The CDR3, as DNA: TGCAGTGCTAGAGATCCCTTTAAAGGGGACGGGAGAGGGAGCTACGAGCAGTACTTC.

Concerning this clonotype itself: One junction end disagrees with the germline gene, perhaps due to a read error. The rearrangement joins TRBV12-3 or TRBV12-4 to TRBJ2-1; 11 bases align to TRBD2. The CDR3 length is 16 residues. CDR3 in DNA: TGTGCCAGCAGTTTTCATCGCCTAGCGGGAGGCAATGGGCAGTTCTTC. This gives the protein CASSFHRLAGGNGQFF.

In its sample, this clonotype was seen many times. The rearrangement uses TRBV5-1 and TRBJ1-2; D is uncertain. V dropped 0 bases and J dropped 0 bases, with 9 bases sitting between them. The germline V gene encodes CDR1 SGHRS and CDR2 YFSETQ. The CDR3 contains 15 residues. The CDR3 protein is CASSLVARANYGYTF. CDR3 in DNA: TGCGCCAGCAGCTTGGTAGCGAGAGCTAACTATGGCTACACCTTC.

This clonotype occurred many times. The chain joins TRBV20-1 to TRBJ2-7; weak D call: TRBD2 (6 bases). This CDR3 contains 15 residues. V lost 0 bases and J 6 bases, leaving 18 bases between the germline ends. The germline CDR1 and CDR2 sequences are DFQATT and SNEGSKA (reference sequence). The CDR3 nucleotides are TGCAGTGCTAGAGACCCTAGCAAACCGGGGGTCGAGCAGTACTTC. The encoded protein is CSARDPSKPGVEQYF.

In this sample, this clonotype turned up many times. The genes are TRBV18 and TRBJ1-3, with D perhaps TRBD1 (5 bases). The germline gives CDR1 KGHSH, CDR2 LQKENI. Trimming took 6 bases from V and 0 from J, leaving 12 bases between them. This CDR3 is 15 amino acids long. CDR3 nucleotide sequence: TGTGCCAGCTCTCGGGACCTCAGCTCTGGAAACACCATATATTTT. This gives the protein CASSRDLSSGNTIYF.

Many counts were recorded for this clonotype. The chain uses TRBV28 and TRBJ2-3, with D possibly matching TRBD1 (6 bases). Germline assignment: CDR1 MDHEN and CDR2 SYDVKM. This CDR3 has 16 amino acids. The germline V and J ends were trimmed by 4 bases and 0 bases, with 14 bases remaining between them. The CDR3 nucleotides are TGTGCCAGCAGTTCCCAGGACAGCCTCAGCACAGATACGCAGTATTTT. Translation gives CASSSQDSLSTDTQYF.

The chain recombines TRBV2 with TRBJ2-1; no reliable D call. The length of the CDR3 is 14 residues. V lost 6 bases and J 0 bases, leaving 9 bases between the germline ends. CDR1 and CDR2 (germline): SNHLY, FYNNEI. CDR3 DNA sequence: TGTGCCAGCAGGCAGGCCAGCTCCTACAATGAGCAGTTCTTC. Translating it yields CASRQASSYNEQFF. Filled out from reference TRBV2 and TRBJ2-1, the complete variable domain reads EPEVTQTPSHQVTQMGQEVILRCVPISNHLYFYWYRQILGQKVEFLVSFYNNEISEKSEIFDDQFSVERPDGSNFTLKIRSTKLEDSAMYFCASRQASSYNEQFFGPGTRLTVL.

In its sample, this clonotype was seen a few times. The chain uses TRBV4-1 and TRBJ1-1; D is perhaps TRBD1 (5 bases). Trimming removed 10 bases from V and 5 bases from J, with 20 bases in between. The CDR3 extends over 14 amino acids. Germline values: CDR1 MGHRA, CDR2 YSYEKL. The CDR3: CATTLAGYWTEAFF. The CDR3 coding sequence is TGCGCCACTACTCTAGCAGGGTACTGGACTGAAGCTTTCTTT.

This sequence joins TRBV19 and TRBJ2-7; 8 nucleotides line up with TRBD1. The CDR3 is 17 amino acids. The junction had 17 bases not matched to a gene; V was cut back by 8 bases and J by 2 bases. Per germline, CDR1 LNHDA and CDR2 SQIVND (reference sequence). Here the CDR3 DNA reads TGTGCCAGTGAGAAGAGATTCCGGGACAGGAGGGCCTACGAGCAGTACTTC. Its translation: CASEKRFRDRRAYEQYF.

There are a few counts of this clonotype. This may come from a read error, since a much larger clone is one base off. The J gene is TRBJ2-1, the V gene TRBV12-3 or TRBV12-4; 11 nucleotides line up with TRBD2. The CDR3 sequence is 16 residues long. For the CDR3, the DNA is TGTGTCAGCAGTTCGACTAGCGGGGTATTCTCGGATGAGCAGTTCTTC. It translates to CVSSSTSGVFSDEQFF.